This is a list of T cell receptor beta chains from one sample in a study of T cell repertoires in cytomegalovirus infection. TCRdb redid the calling of the reads with MiXCR, one entry per CDR3 protein. The profile shows fewer than 200,000 distinct CDR3 sequences, roughly 9% of them singletons. The specimen sequenced was PBMCs. The receptors were gathered from a human donor in good health (CMV status not recorded). Some clones in this sample may be carry-over from other donors' samples. CDR3s include the opening cysteine and the closing phenylalanine or tryptophan. The D gene is left open where the match is weak. Clone size is shown for a subset of rows, as once, few, many or a class of expanded clone.

J gene	V gene	clone size	D gene	CDR3 DNA	CDR3 protein
TRBJ1-3	TRBV12-3/TRBV12-4	many	NA	TGTGCCAGCGGCTTGAGGATCTTTTCTGGAAACACCATATATTTT	CASGLRIFSGNTIYF
TRBJ2-5	TRBV20-1	few	NA	TGCAGTGCTAGAGTAGGCCCAGAGACCCAGTACTTC	CSARVGPETQYF
TRBJ2-7	TRBV28	many	TRBD1	TGTGCCAGCAGTATGGACAGGGGATACCCCAACGAGCAGTACTTC	CASSMDRGYPNEQYF
TRBJ2-1	TRBV28	many	NA	TGTGCCAGCAGTTTATCAGGGAGAGGACACAATGAGCAGTTCTTC	CASSLSGRGHNEQFF
TRBJ1-2	TRBV5-1	NA	TRBD1	TGCGCCAGCAGCTTGGGTGACAGGGTCTATGGCTACACCTTC	CASSLGDRVYGYTF
TRBJ1-1	TRBV12-3/TRBV12-4	few	TRBD1	TGTGCCAGCAGCCCCACAGGGGCGGCGAACACTGAAGCTTTCTTT	CASSPTGAANTEAFF
TRBJ2-7	TRBV7-9	many	TRBD2	TGTGCCAGCACCACAGCGGGGGAACCCTCCTACGAGCAGTACTTC	CASTTAGEPSYEQYF
TRBJ2-7	TRBV10-3	many	NA	TGTGCCATCAGGGACAGTACCTACGAGCAGTACTTC	CAIRDSTYEQYF
TRBJ1-2	TRBV7-2	many	NA	TGTGCCAGCAGCTTTACATATAATGGCTACACCTTC	CASSFTYNGYTF
TRBJ2-7	TRBV6-2/TRBV6-3	many	TRBD2	TGTGCCAGCAGGGAACCGGGACTAGCTGACTACGAGCAGTACTTC	CASREPGLADYEQYF
TRBJ1-5	TRBV7-2	many	TRBD1	TGTGCCAGCAGCTTTTCGGGACAGGGGGTTTATCAGCCCCAGCATTTT	CASSFSGQGVYQPQHF
TRBJ2-3	TRBV11-2	NA	NA	TGTGCCAGCCGGGGGCGGGGACACTCGAGCACAGATACGCAGTATTTT	CASRGRGHSSTDTQYF
TRBJ1-5	TRBV12-3/TRBV12-4	few	NA	TGTGCCAGCAGTTTAGATATGACAGGTACTCAGCCCCAGCATTTT	CASSLDMTGTQPQHF
TRBJ2-7	TRBV14	many	NA	TGTGCCAGCAGCCAGGACTGGTACGAGCAGTACTTC	CASSQDWYEQYF
TRBJ2-1	TRBV28	NA	NA	TGTGCCAGCAGTACCTACAATGAGCAGTTCTTC	CASSTYNEQFF
TRBJ2-7	TRBV5-6	many	TRBD2	TGTGCCAGCAGCTCAGGGACTAGCGGCGAGCAGTACTTC	CASSSGTSGEQYF
TRBJ2-1	TRBV30	few	TRBD1	TGTGCCTGGATGGGCAGGGGGAAGGATGAGCAGTTCTTC	CAWMGRGKDEQFF
TRBJ2-1	TRBV14	few	NA	TGTGCCAGCAGCCAAGTAGTCGGTAGTGGTGAGCAGTTCTTC	CASSQVVGSGEQFF
TRBJ1-2	TRBV7-2	many	NA	TGTGCCAGCAGCTTAGGGGGTTATAAGGGTGGCTACACCTTC	CASSLGGYKGGYTF
TRBJ1-3	TRBV7-2	many	NA	TGTGCCAGCAGCTTTACAGGGAGAGGAAACACCATATATTTT	CASSFTGRGNTIYF
TRBJ2-5	TRBV28	NA	NA	TGTGCCACCGAGGGGGAAGAGACCCAGTACTTC	CATEGEETQYF
TRBJ2-4	TRBV7-2	many	NA	TGTGCCAGCAGCTTAGTACGACGGGAAATTCAGTACTTC	CASSLVRREIQYF